Listed below are T cell receptor beta chains from one sample, sequenced in a study of beta chain features in type 1 diabetes. Produced via immunoSEQ multiplex PCR; TCRdb's table is partial and in-frame only. The sample shows 150,000 to 190,000 clones, more than 9.5% of them seen only once. Sequenced: central memory CD4+ T cells from blood. These receptors all stem from a man aged 18 to 30 in good health. The CDR3 runs from the conserved cysteine through the conserved F or W. A D gene is named only where the DNA matches it firmly. The size of a clone is reported for some rows only, either as once, few or many, or as a class for expanded clones.

>TRBV7-2|NA|TRBJ2-5|NA
CASSLGGTQETQYF
TGTGCCAGCAGCTTAGGGGGGACCCAAGAGACCCAGTACTTC
>TRBV5-4|NA|TRBJ2-5|many
CASTASAGLETQYF
TGTGCCAGCACCGCTTCCGCGGGATTGGAGACCCAGTACTTC
>TRBV6-5|NA|TRBJ2-3|NA
CASRDRTDTQYF
TGTGCCAGCAGGGACCGCACAGATACGCAGTATTTT
>TRBV18|NA|TRBJ2-1|few
CASSRGSNSNEQFF
TGTGCCAGCTCACGTGGTTCCAACTCCAATGAGCAGTTCTTC
>TRBV28|TRBD1|TRBJ2-2|many
CASRIQGYAGELFF
TGTGCCAGCAGGATACAGGGGTACGCCGGGGAGCTGTTTTTT
>TRBV14|NA|TRBJ2-1|few
CASSQRGRPEQFF
TGTGCCAGCAGCCAACGGGGGAGACCTGAGCAGTTCTTC
>TRBV7-3|NA|TRBJ1-1|few
CASSLNAGNTEAFF
TGTGCCAGCAGCTTAAACGCAGGGAACACTGAAGCTTTCTTT
>TRBV5-6|NA|TRBJ1-2|NA
CASSGYYGYTF
TGTGCCAGCAGCGGATATTATGGCTACACCTTC
>TRBV2|TRBD1|TRBJ2-1|NA
CASSARQGAVFLGGNEQFF
TGTGCCAGCAGCGCCCGACAGGGGGCAGTTTTTTTAGGGGGCAATGAGCAGTTCTTC
>TRBV19|TRBD1|TRBJ1-5|few
CASINLGGADNQPQHF
TGTGCCAGTATTAATCTAGGGGGCGCCGACAATCAGCCCCAGCATTTT
>TRBV9|NA|TRBJ2-4|NA
CASSDPKTGLAKNIQYF
TGTGCCAGCAGCGATCCCAAAACAGGTCTAGCCAAAAACATTCAGTACTTC
>TRBV28|NA|TRBJ2-1|few
CASSLERARPYNEQFF
TGTGCCAGCAGTTTGGAACGGGCCCGCCCCTACAATGAGCAGTTCTTC
>TRBV7-9|NA|TRBJ1-5|NA
CASSGDRQQPQHF
TGTGCCAGCAGCGGAGACAGGCAGCAGCCCCAGCATTTT
>TRBV30|NA|TRBJ2-5|NA
CAWRSSGVQETQYF
TGTGCCTGGAGGTCTTCCGGGGTACAAGAGACCCAGTACTTC
>TRBV7-2|NA|TRBJ1-5|few
CASSLTGDSNQPQHF
TGTGCCAGCAGCCTTACAGGCGATAGCAATCAGCCCCAGCATTTT
>TRBV29-1|NA|TRBJ1-2|few
CSVVNPADGYTF
TGCAGCGTTGTAAATCCAGCTGATGGCTACACCTTC
>TRBV28|TRBD2|TRBJ2-1|NA
CASRTYPLAGEGFF
TGTGCCAGCAGAACTTATCCTTTAGCGGGGGAGGGGTTCTTC
>TRBV7-2|NA|TRBJ2-3|few
CASSLARGADTQYF
TGTGCCAGCAGCTTAGCCCGTGGCGCAGATACGCAGTATTTT
>TRBV18|NA|TRBJ2-5|few
CASSPLQTGQETQYF
TGTGCCAGCTCACCTCTCCAGACAGGTCAAGAGACCCAGTACTTC
>TRBV4-3|NA|TRBJ1-6|NA
CASSQENQDNSPLHF
TGCGCCAGCAGCCAAGAAAACCAGGATAATTCACCCCTCCACTTT
>TRBV5-1|NA|TRBJ2-2|NA
CASSLAVWPANTGELFF
TGCGCCAGCAGCTTGGCGGTTTGGCCAGCCAACACCGGGGAGCTGTTTTTT
>TRBV15|NA|TRBJ2-5|NA
CATSRGEQETQYF
TGTGCCACCAGCAGGGGGGAACAAGAGACCCAGTACTTC
>TRBV4-2|NA|TRBJ2-2|few
CASSQGGRNTGELFF
TGTGCCAGCAGCCAAGGGGGGCGGAACACCGGGGAGCTGTTTTTT
>TRBV13|TRBD2|TRBJ2-3|NA
CASSTRTSQRDTQYF
TGTGCCAGCAGCACCAGGACTAGTCAGAGAGATACGCAGTATTTT
>TRBV4-2|NA|TRBJ2-7|few
CASSQVGQVLSYEQYF
TGTGCCAGCAGCCAAGTAGGGCAAGTTCTCTCCTACGAGCAGTACTTC
>TRBV15|TRBD1|TRBJ2-5|NA
CATSRERTGAGTQYF
TGTGCCACCAGCAGAGAACGGACAGGGGCCGGGACCCAGTACTTC
>TRBV5-1|TRBD1|TRBJ2-7|NA
CASSWDRVDEQYF
TGCGCCAGCAGTTGGGACAGGGTAGACGAGCAGTACTTC
>TRBV30|TRBD1|TRBJ1-2|NA
CALKTGVGAYGYTF
TGTGCCCTCAAGACAGGGGTAGGGGCCTATGGCTACACCTTC
>TRBV4-3|NA|TRBJ1-4|few
CASSAQVGAHEKLFF
TGCGCCAGCAGCGCACAGGTCGGGGCACATGAAAAACTGTTTTTT
>TRBV5-1|TRBD2|TRBJ2-1|NA
CASCKAEREGREQFF
TGCGCCAGCTGCAAGGCGGAGCGGGAGGGCCGAGAGCAGTTCTTC
>TRBV6-5|NA|TRBJ1-5|NA
CASIRGGNQPQHF
TGTGCCAGCATTAGGGGTGGCAATCAGCCCCAGCATTTT
>TRBV27|NA|TRBJ2-7|many
CASSSLEGFRNEQYF
TGTGCCAGCAGTTCCCTAGAGGGTTTTCGGAACGAGCAGTACTTC
>TRBV11-2|NA|TRBJ2-1|few
CASSLIRDHNEQFF
TGTGCCAGCAGCTTAATCCGGGATCACAATGAGCAGTTCTTC
>TRBV30|NA|TRBJ1-2|few
CAWSVRVLVDYGYTF
TGTGCCTGGAGTGTACGTGTCCTGGTGGACTATGGCTACACCTTC
>TRBV29-1|TRBD2|TRBJ2-3|NA
CSVRTGGNTDTQYF
TGCAGCGTCCGGACGGGGGGGAACACAGATACGCAGTATTTT
>TRBV28|TRBD1|TRBJ2-3|many
CASSRNRGEADTQYF
TGTGCCAGCAGTCGAAACAGGGGGGAGGCAGATACGCAGTATTTT
>TRBV10-3|NA|TRBJ2-3|NA
CAISERGITDTQYF
TGTGCCATCAGTGAGCGGGGGATCACAGATACGCAGTATTTT
>TRBV28|TRBD2|TRBJ2-5|few
CASISGGRETQYF
TGTGCCAGCATTAGCGGGGGGAGAGAGACCCAGTACTTC
>TRBV6-6|NA|TRBJ2-5|NA
CASSYGETQYF
TGTGCCAGCAGTTACGGGGAGACCCAGTACTTC
>TRBV7-9|TRBD2|TRBJ2-5|few
CASSLVRGTYQETQYF
TGTGCCAGCAGCTTAGTGCGGGGGACCTACCAAGAGACCCAGTACTTC
>TRBV7-2|NA|TRBJ2-5|NA
CASSFRRGQETQYF
TGTGCCAGCAGCTTCCGGCGGGGACAAGAGACCCAGTACTTC
>TRBV28|TRBD1|TRBJ1-2|few
CASSFEGGRGYTF
TGTGCCAGCAGTTTCGAAGGGGGCCGTGGCTACACCTTC
>TRBV15|TRBD2|TRBJ2-5|few
CATSRDPAGGQETQYF
TGTGCCACCAGCAGAGATCCAGCGGGGGGGCAAGAGACCCAGTACTTC
>TRBV2|NA|TRBJ2-1|few
CASLYYNEQFF
TGTGCCAGTTTGTACTACAATGAGCAGTTCTTC
>TRBV19|TRBD1|TRBJ1-2|once
CASTHRDRGRYYGYTF
TGTGCCAGTACTCACCGGGACAGGGGGCGATACTATGGCTACACCTTC
>TRBV9|TRBD2|TRBJ2-1|many
CASSGTSGGRYNEQFF
TGTGCCAGCAGCGGGACTAGCGGGGGTCGATACAATGAGCAGTTCTTC
>TRBV7-2|NA|TRBJ2-3|once
CASSPGTNIITDTQYF
TGTGCCAGCAGCCCCGGGACGAACATTATAACAGATACGCAGTATTTT
>TRBV6-6|NA|TRBJ2-3|NA
CAISSDGKTQYF
TGTGCCATCAGCTCCGACGGGAAGACGCAGTATTTT
>TRBV7-3|TRBD2|TRBJ2-1|NA
CASSPRGSGGQGRYEQFF
TGTGCCAGCAGCCCCCGGGGGAGCGGGGGGCAAGGGAGGTATGAGCAGTTCTTC
>TRBV7-2|TRBD1|TRBJ1-2|few
CASSSAAGGVEGYTF
TGTGCCAGCAGCTCCGCGGCAGGGGGGGTAGAGGGCTACACCTTC
>TRBV15|NA|TRBJ1-1|few
CATSRERNTEAFF
TGTGCCACCAGCAGAGAGCGGAACACTGAAGCTTTCTTT
>TRBV7-3|NA|TRBJ2-5|few
CASSFGIGETQYF
TGTGCCAGCAGCTTCGGAATTGGAGAGACCCAGTACTTC
>TRBV6-1|NA|TRBJ1-1|NA
CASSDRGDTEAFF
TGTGCCAGCAGTGATCGGGGAGACACTGAAGCTTTCTTT